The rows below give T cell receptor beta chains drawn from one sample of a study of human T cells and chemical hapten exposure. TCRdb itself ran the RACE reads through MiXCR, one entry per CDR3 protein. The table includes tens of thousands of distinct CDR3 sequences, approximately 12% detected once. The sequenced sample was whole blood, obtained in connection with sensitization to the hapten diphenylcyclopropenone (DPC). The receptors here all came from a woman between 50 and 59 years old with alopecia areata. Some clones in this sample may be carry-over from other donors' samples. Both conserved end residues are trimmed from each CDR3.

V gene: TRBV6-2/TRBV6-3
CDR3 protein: ASSFWDRVEQY

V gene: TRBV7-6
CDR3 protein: ASSILDTANTEAF

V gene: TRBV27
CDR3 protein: ASSLEGSSYSPLH

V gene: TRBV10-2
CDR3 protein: ASSDQSGGYT

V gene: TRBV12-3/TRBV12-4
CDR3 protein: ASRRQGSGNTIY

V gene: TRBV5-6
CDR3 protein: ASSLRGMNTEAF

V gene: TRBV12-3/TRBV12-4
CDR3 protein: ASSPSGGGNNEQF

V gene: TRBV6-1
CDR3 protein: ASNNPVRSGNTIY

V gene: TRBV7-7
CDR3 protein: ASSDRQGYQPQH

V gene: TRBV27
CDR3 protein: ASSSAPRTGMNQPQH

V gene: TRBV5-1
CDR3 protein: ASSLAGQDSNEQF

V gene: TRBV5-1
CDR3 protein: ASSPIGGSNQPQH

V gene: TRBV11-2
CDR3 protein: ASSLIGGATRGEQY

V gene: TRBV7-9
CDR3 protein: ASSLDVGRYNEQF

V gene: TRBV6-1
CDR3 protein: ASTITYQGYQPQH

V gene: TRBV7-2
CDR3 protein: ASSLEAGVTDTQY

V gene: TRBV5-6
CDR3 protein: ASSLKGRNIQY

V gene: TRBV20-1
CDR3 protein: SAKTGPQNTEAF

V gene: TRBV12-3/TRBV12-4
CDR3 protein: ASSRGLAGPYEQY

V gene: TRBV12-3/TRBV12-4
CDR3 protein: ASSPRESNQPQH

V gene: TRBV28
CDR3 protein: ASRVSSYNEQF

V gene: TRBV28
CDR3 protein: ASSTTQGLTYEQY

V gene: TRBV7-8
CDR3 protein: ASSHWLGDTSKEPQH

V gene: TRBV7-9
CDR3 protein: ASSVRGTENTGELF

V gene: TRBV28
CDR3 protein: ASSSVGYT

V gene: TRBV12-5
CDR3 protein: ASAVAGGQRNEQF

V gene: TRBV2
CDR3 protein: ANGQSYNEQF

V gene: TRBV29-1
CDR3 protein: SVGQGATYGYT

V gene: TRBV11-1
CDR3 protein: ASSPRAGNHLTDTQY

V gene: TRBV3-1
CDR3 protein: ASSQDGRLILSVETQY

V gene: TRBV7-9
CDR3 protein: ASSRESSKF

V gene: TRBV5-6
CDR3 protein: ASSVGTEQPQH

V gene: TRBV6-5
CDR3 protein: ASSYGSDTGFNSPLH

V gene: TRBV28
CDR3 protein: ASRQGGGNEKLF

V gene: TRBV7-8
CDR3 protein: ASSSWDSGTYEQY

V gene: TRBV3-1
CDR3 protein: ASSLLKFTGELF

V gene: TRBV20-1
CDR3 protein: SASQGMSGYT

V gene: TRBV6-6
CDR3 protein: ASSYDPSLGSTGELF

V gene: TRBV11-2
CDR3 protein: ASSRNSGSTGELF

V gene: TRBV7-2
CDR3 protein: ASSLGYGTPSRSPLH

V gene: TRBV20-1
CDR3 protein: SARDFFKGSYEQY

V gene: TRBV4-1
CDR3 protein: ASSQEEGLDRGRFDEQF

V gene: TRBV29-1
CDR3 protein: SVARTGAPYEQY

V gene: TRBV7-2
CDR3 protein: ASSLSDRLQETQY

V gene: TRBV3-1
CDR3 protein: ASSLPSRAEAF

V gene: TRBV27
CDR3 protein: ASSFGPVYEQF

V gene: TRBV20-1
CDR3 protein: SARGSSRQPQH

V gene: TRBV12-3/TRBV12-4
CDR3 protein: ASSLAADVRNTIY

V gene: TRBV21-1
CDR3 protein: ASSGKNPGTLDYEQY

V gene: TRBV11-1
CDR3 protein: ASSRDTLEETQY

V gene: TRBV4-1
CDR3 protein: ASSRQLAAFYNEQF